This record looks at one TCR beta chain sequence and its context. Deletions cut 6 bases from V and 0 bases from J, with 8 bases between. There are 13 residues in the CDR3. The germline V gene encodes CDR1 MDHEN and CDR2 SYDVKM. The data stem from a study of cytomegalovirus exposure and HLA in healthy donors. The PCR made use of 60 Vbeta and 13 Jbeta primers. Method: immunoSEQ multiplex PCR; TCRdb's copy keeps in-frame clones and lacks some. The repertoire holds about 200,000 clones, with around 83% as singletons. The sample taken for sequencing was PBMCs. The J gene is TRBJ1-1, the V gene TRBV28; D unclear. The TCR sequence derives from a girl aged 5-17 years in good health and CMV-seronegative. This chain's CDR3 is CASRAPMNTEAFF. CDR3 sequence (DNA): TGTGCCAGCAGGGCCCCCATGAACACTGAAGCTTTCTTT.